This TCR beta chain was identified during a study of T cells of healthy individuals. TCRdb re-called the 5' RACE reads with MiXCR, one entry per CDR3 protein. Altogether roughly 87,000 distinct CDR3 sequences are present, 17% being singletons, with the ten largest covering 6.2%. The table lists this clonotype with many counts. The CDR3 extends over 13 amino acids. Germline CDR1 MNHEY, CDR2 SMNVEV (reference sequence). With 8 bases removed from V and 3 bases from J, the gap between germline ends came to 13 bases. This clonotype originated in a human donor in good health. V gene TRBV27 combines with J gene TRBJ2-5; D remains unclear. CDR3 coding DNA: TGTGCCAGCGCCTCGCGAACAAAAGAGACCCAGTACTTC. Its protein is CASASRTKETQYF.